This TCR beta chain was captured by sequencing in a study of blood T cell repertoires in COVID-19. Here immunoSEQ multiplex PCR was the method, and the copy in TCRdb shows in-frame clones only, minus some. The sample includes more than 200,000 clones, 86% of them seen just once. The receptor's source is a man aged 45-60 years with COVID-19, enrolled during active disease. Sequencing input: peripheral blood.

CDR3: CASSQASGLNEQFF. In DNA form, the CDR3 reads TGTGCCAGCAGCCAAGCTAGCGGGCTCAATGAGCAGTTCTTC. The chain couples TRBV3-1 (or the pseudogene TRBV3-2) to TRBJ2-1; 8 positions match TRBD2. Germline V CDR1 and CDR2: LGHDT, YNNKEL (reference sequence). V lost 1 base, J lost 6 bases, and 2 bases stayed unmatched. The CDR3 runs 14 residues.